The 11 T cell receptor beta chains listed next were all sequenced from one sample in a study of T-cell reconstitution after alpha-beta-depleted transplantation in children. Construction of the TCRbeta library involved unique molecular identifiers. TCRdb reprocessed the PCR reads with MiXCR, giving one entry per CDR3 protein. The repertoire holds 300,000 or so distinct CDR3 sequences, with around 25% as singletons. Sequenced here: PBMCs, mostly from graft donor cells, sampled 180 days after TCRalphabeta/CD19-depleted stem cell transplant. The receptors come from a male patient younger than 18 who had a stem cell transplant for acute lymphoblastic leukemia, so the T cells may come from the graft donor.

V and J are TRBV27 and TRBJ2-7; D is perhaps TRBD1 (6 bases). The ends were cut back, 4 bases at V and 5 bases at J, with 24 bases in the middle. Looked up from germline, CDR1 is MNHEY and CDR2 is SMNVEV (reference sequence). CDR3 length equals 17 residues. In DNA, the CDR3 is TGTGCCAGCAGTTCGCCCCCACAGGGAGAGTTAACTGACGAGCAGTACTTC. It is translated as CASSSPPQGELTDEQYF.

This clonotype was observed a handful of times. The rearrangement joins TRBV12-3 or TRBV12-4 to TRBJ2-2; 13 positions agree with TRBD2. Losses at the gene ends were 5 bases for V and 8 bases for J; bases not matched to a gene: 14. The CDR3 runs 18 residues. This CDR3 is CASSPRTSGRTITGELFF. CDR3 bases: TGTGCCAGCAGTCCCCGGACTAGCGGGAGAACGATAACTGGGGAGCTGTTTTTT.

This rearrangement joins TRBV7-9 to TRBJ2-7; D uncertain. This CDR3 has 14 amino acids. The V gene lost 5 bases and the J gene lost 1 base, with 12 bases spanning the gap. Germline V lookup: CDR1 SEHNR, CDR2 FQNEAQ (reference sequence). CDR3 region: CASSPSRKSYEQYF. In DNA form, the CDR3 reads TGTGCCAGCAGCCCCAGCAGGAAATCCTACGAGCAGTACTTC.

The DNA of the CDR3 is TGTGCCAGCAGCTTACCCTCCGGGACTAGCGGGAGTCAGTACTTC. As protein: CASSLPSGTSGSQYF. This chain links TRBV7-2 with TRBJ2-4; 14 bases match TRBD2. There are 15 residues in the CDR3. The germline V gene encodes CDR1 SGHTA and CDR2 FQGNSA. The trim removed 2 bases at V and 12 bases at J, leaving 6 bases unmatched. Full variable domain (remainder filled in from reference TRBV7-2 and TRBJ2-4): GAGVSQSPSNKVTEKGKDVELRCDPISGHTALYWYRQSLGQGLEFLIYFQGNSAPDKSGLPSDRFSAERTGGSVSTLTIQRTQQEDSAVYLCASSLPSGTSGSQYFGAGTRLSVL.

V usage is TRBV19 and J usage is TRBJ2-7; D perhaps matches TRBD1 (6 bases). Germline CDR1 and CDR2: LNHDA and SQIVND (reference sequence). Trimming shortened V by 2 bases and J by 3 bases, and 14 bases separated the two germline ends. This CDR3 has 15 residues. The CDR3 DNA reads TGTGCCAGTAGTATAAGACCGGGACACGGCTACGAGCAGTACTTC. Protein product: CASSIRPGHGYEQYF.

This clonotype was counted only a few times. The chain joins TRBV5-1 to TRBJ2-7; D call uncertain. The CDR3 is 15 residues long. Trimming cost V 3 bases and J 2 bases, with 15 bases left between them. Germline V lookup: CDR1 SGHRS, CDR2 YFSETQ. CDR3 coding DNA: TGCGCCAGCAGCTCCCGAGATGTTGGGCCCTACGAGCAGTACTTC. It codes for CASSSRDVGPYEQYF.

The CDR3: CASSFRQAVYEQYF. The CDR3 DNA reads TGTGCCAGCAGCTTCCGACAGGCGGTCTACGAGCAGTACTTC. The chain joins TRBV11-1 to TRBJ2-7, with D maybe TRBD1 (6 bases). CDR1 is SGHAT, CDR2 FQDESV, per germline (reference sequence). With 3 bases removed from V and 3 bases from J, the gap between germline ends came to 12 bases. This CDR3 is built from 14 residues.

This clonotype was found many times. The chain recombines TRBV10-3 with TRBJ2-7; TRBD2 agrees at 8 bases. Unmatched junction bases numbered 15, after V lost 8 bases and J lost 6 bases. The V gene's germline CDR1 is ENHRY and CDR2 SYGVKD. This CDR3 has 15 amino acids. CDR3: CAIRASGYLLGEQYF. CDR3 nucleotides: TGTGCCATCCGCGCTAGCGGGTATCTCCTAGGCGAGCAGTACTTC.

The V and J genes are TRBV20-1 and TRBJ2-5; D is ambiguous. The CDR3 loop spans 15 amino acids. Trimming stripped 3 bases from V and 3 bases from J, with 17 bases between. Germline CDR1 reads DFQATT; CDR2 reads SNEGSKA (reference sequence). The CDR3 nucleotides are TGCAGTGCTAGGATTCCGGGCTCCCGGGAAGAGACCCAGTACTTC. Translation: CSARIPGSREETQYF.

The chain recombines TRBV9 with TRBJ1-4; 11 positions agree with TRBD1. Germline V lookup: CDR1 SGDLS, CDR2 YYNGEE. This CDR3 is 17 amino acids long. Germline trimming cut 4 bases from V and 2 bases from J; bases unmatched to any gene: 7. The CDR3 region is CASSSRTGGETNEKLFF. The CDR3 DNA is TGTGCCAGCAGCTCCCGGACAGGGGGCGAGACTAATGAAAAACTGTTTTTT.

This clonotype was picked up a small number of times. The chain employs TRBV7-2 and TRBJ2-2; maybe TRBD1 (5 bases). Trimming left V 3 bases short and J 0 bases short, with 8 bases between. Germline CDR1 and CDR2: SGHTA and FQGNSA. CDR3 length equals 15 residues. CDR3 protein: CASSFRTPNTGELFF. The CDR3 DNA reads TGTGCCAGCAGCTTCAGGACACCGAACACCGGGGAGCTGTTTTTT.